The 27 T cell receptor beta chains listed next were all sequenced from one sample in a study of T cells after posttransplantation cyclophosphamide. Treatment was busulfan-fludarabine conditioning, a marrow graft, and cyclophosphamide on days +3 and +4. Assay used: immunoSEQ multiplex PCR; TCRdb lists only in-frame clones, some missing. The sample carries approximately 4,400 clones, 65% to 90% recorded once. Sequences were derived from PBMCs, sampled 86 days after allogeneic stem cell transplant with posttransplant cyclophosphamide. The receptors stem from a male patient aged 50 to 60 who received an allogeneic stem cell transplant from an unrelated donor, was CMV-positive, and had acute GVHD only. Among the T cells, some may be from the graft donor.

This chain joins TRBV27 and TRBJ2-1; perhaps TRBD2 as D (6 bases). This CDR3 region has 13 residues. Germline V gene sequence: CDR1 MNHEY, CDR2 SMNVEV (reference sequence). The germline V and J ends were trimmed by 8 bases and 6 bases, with 14 bases remaining between them. The CDR3 protein is CASGGLAVNEQFF. The CDR3 DNA sequence: TGTGCCAGCGGGGGACTTGCGGTCAATGAGCAGTTCTTC.

V and J are TRBV9 and TRBJ2-5; 12 bases are shared with TRBD2. V lost 4 bases to trimming and J lost 10 bases; unmatched junction nucleotides: 20. The V gene's germline CDR1 is SGDLS and CDR2 YYNGEE. The CDR3 totals 18 residues. CDR3 amino acids: CASSPPGGLAGTPGIQYF. The CDR3 DNA sequence: TGTGCCAGCAGCCCCCCGGGGGGACTAGCGGGTACCCCCGGAATCCAGTACTTC.

The rearrangement links TRBV6-5 to TRBJ2-1; perhaps TRBD2 as D (5 bases). This CDR3 spans 15 amino acids. Germline CDR1 reads MNHEY; CDR2 reads SVGAGI. V lost 5 bases and J 0 bases, leaving 11 bases between the germline ends. The chain's CDR3 is CASSPDLSSYNEQFF. Here the CDR3 DNA reads TGTGCCAGCAGTCCGGACTTGAGCTCCTACAATGAGCAGTTCTTC.

The chain uses TRBV5-4 and TRBJ1-1; D possibly corresponds to TRBD1 (5 bases). The CDR3 consists of 13 residues. CDR1 is SGHNT and CDR2 is YYREEE in the germline V gene (reference sequence). V was clipped by 2 bases and J by 3 bases, with 8 bases between them. The chain's CDR3 is CASSLWGDTEAFF. The CDR3, as DNA: TGTGCCAGCAGCTTATGGGGGGACACTGAAGCTTTCTTT.

The chain recombines TRBV6-6 with TRBJ2-7, with 7 bases matching TRBD2. J was trimmed by 5 bases and V by 10 bases; bases with no gene match: 14. This CDR3 is built from 14 residues. The germline V gene has CDR1 MNHNY and CDR2 SVGAGI (reference sequence). The CDR3 DNA is TGTGCCACCCGCTTTAAAGGGAGCGGGAACGAGCAGTACTTC. Protein: CATRFKGSGNEQYF.

V and J are TRBV10-3 and TRBJ1-1; TRBD1 is a possible D gene (5 bases). Germline V gene sequence: CDR1 ENHRY, CDR2 SYGVKD. Trimming took off 3 bases at V and 1 base at J, with 9 bases between the two ends. This CDR3 has 14 residues. The CDR3 DNA sequence: TGTGCCATCAGTGAACCGACAGAGAACACTGAAGCTTTCTTT. It specifies CAISEPTENTEAFF.

The CDR3 DNA follows: TGTGCCAGCAGCTCCAGACTAGCGGGAGTGGGGCTAAATGAGCAGTTCTTC. Encoded protein: CASSSRLAGVGLNEQFF. The genes are TRBV7-6 and TRBJ2-1, with 12 bases aligning to TRBD2. Per the germline V gene, CDR1 is SGHVS and CDR2 is FNYEAQ. The CDR3 spans 17 residues. The V segment lost 4 bases and the J segment 7 bases; nucleotides outside the gene matches: 11.

V gene TRBV5-5 combines with J gene TRBJ2-2; 7 positions match TRBD2. Germline-derived CDR1 and CDR2 are SGHKS and YYEKEE (reference sequence). The junction had 4 bases not matched to a gene; V was cut back by 2 bases and J by 0 bases. The CDR3 consists of 16 residues. CDR3 loop: CASSLASGSNTGELFF. CDR3 coding DNA: TGTGCCAGCAGCTTAGCTAGCGGTTCGAACACCGGGGAGCTGTTTTTT.

CDR3 sequence (DNA): TGTGCCAGCAGTGGCCAGGGAATTGTCGAGCAGTACTTC. It is translated as CASSGQGIVEQYF. The rearrangement joins TRBV7-2 to TRBJ2-7, with D maybe TRBD1 (5 bases). This CDR3 has 13 residues. CDR1 is SGHTA and CDR2 is FQGNSA in the germline V gene. V dropped 6 bases and J dropped 6 bases, with 15 bases sitting between them.

The chain links TRBV30 to TRBJ2-3, with 8 bases aligning to TRBD1. Trimming removed 3 bases from V and 5 bases from J; junction bases left unmatched: 10. The germline gives CDR1 GTSNPN, CDR2 SVGIG (reference sequence). This CDR3 has 15 residues. DNA for the CDR3: TGTGCCTGGAGCGTAGCAGGGGGCGCGTTAGATACGCAGTATTTT. Its translation: CAWSVAGGALDTQYF.

This clone was seen more than once but under ten times. The chain employs TRBV27 and TRBJ1-5; the D gene is possibly TRBD1 (5 bases). CDR3 length: 13 amino acids. Germline lookup yields CDR1 MNHEY and CDR2 SMNVEV (reference sequence). V gave up 3 bases and J gave up 7 bases, with 10 bases separating them. CDR3 in DNA: TGTGCCAGCAGTTTGAAGGGGTGGCAGCCCCAGCATTTT. Its protein product is CASSLKGWQPQHF.

V gene TRBV10-3 combines with J gene TRBJ1-6; tentative D call: TRBD1 (5 bases). Trimming shortened V by 5 bases and J by 13 bases, and 18 bases separated the two germline ends. The CDR3 is made up of 14 amino acids. Germline loops: CDR1 ENHRY, CDR2 SYGVKD. Here the CDR3 DNA reads TGTGCCATCAGTCCCTCGGTAGGGGTGGGTCCCCTCCACTTT. It encodes CAISPSVGVGPLHF.

In its sample, this clone was seen once. CDR3 in amino acids: CASSLGTSGTDTQYF. In DNA form, the CDR3 reads TGTGCCAGCAGCCTAGGGACTAGCGGCACAGATACGCAGTATTTT. The genes are TRBV11-3 and TRBJ2-3; 10 nucleotides agree with TRBD2. The V and J ends lost 5 bases and 1 base, in that order; junction bases with no gene match: 3. Looked up from germline, CDR1 is SGHNT and CDR2 is YENEEA. The CDR3 is made up of 15 amino acids. The full variable domain, with the rest looked up from reference TRBV11-3 and TRBJ2-3, is EAGVVQSPRYKIIEKKQPVAFWCNPISGHNTLYWYLQNLGQGPELLIRYENEEAVDDSQLPKDRFSAERLKGVDSTLKIQPAELGDSAVYLCASSLGTSGTDTQYFGPGTRLTVL.

The chain has TRBV27 and TRBJ1-1; tentative D call: TRBD1 (5 bases). The CDR3 runs to 13 residues. Deletions cut 7 bases from V and 1 base from J, with 10 bases between. Germline-derived CDR1 and CDR2 are MNHEY and SMNVEV (reference sequence). CDR3 residues: CASNPRGNTEAFF. The CDR3, as DNA: TGTGCCAGCAATCCAAGGGGGAACACTGAAGCTTTCTTT.

This clone was counted a single time. This sequence joins TRBV29-1 and TRBJ2-7; no definite D call. The germline V gene encodes CDR1 SQVTM and CDR2 ANQGSEA. The CDR3 consists of 11 residues. The V gene lost 7 bases and the J gene lost 13 bases, with 20 bases spanning the gap. CDR3 sequence (DNA): TGCAGCGCCGTGTCCGGCAGGAAGGTATACTTC. It yields the protein CSAVSGRKVYF.

The chain employs TRBV7-2 and TRBJ2-5; 8 bases line up with TRBD2. V gave up 4 bases and J gave up 1 base; unmatched junction bases: 8. This CDR3 has 16 residues. Germline CDR1 and CDR2: SGHTA and FQGNSA. For the CDR3, the DNA is TGTGCCAGCAGCTGGGGTCCGGGACTAGGCCAAGAGACCCAGTACTTC. It yields the protein CASSWGPGLGQETQYF.

V is TRBV7-6 and J is TRBJ2-5; 10 bases match TRBD2. From germline, CDR1 is SGHVS and CDR2 FNYEAQ. The CDR3 runs 14 residues. Unmatched junction bases numbered 2, after V lost 3 bases and J lost 4 bases. CDR3 residues: CASSFSGGRETQYF. The DNA of the CDR3 is TGTGCCAGCAGCTTTAGCGGGGGGCGAGAGACCCAGTACTTC.

Comments on this clone: It differs at one base from a far larger clone, so likely a read error. Other DNA sequences within the sample encode an identical CDR3. The chain uses TRBV5-4 and TRBJ2-7; 10 bases line up with TRBD2. The CDR3 covers 14 residues. Germline-derived CDR1 and CDR2 are SGHNT and YYREEE (reference sequence). The CDR3 spells CASSLSGRGYDQYF. Written as DNA, the CDR3 is TGTGCCAGCAGCTTGAGCGGGAGGGGGTACGACCAGTACTTC.

The chain links TRBV7-9 to TRBJ1-5; TRBD1 matches 10 bases. Germline CDR1 and CDR2: SEHNR and FQNEAQ (reference sequence). V lost 1 base and J lost 5; bases outside the gene matches: 2. This CDR3 region has 15 residues. CDR3 sequence: CASSLDGTGDQPQHF. The CDR3 DNA follows: TGTGCCAGCAGCTTAGACGGGACAGGGGATCAGCCCCAGCATTTT.

The chain carries TRBV11-3 and TRBJ1-3, with 7 bases lining up with TRBD1. J gave up 3 bases and V 8 bases, and 4 bases lay outside the gene matches. Germline lookup yields CDR1 SGHNT and CDR2 YENEEA. The CDR3 has 13 amino acids. CDR3 DNA: TGTGCCAGCGCGGGGACAGTTGGAAACACCATATATTTT. Its protein product is CASAGTVGNTIYF.

This clone was seen only once. The genes are TRBV4-1 and TRBJ2-2; TRBD2 is a possible D gene (6 bases). Between the trimmed V and J ends, which lost 0 bases and 4 bases, there was a span of 9 bases. Germline CDR1 is MGHRA and CDR2 is YSYEKL. The CDR3 contains 15 residues. In nucleotides, the CDR3 is TGCGCCAGCAGCCAAGATCGGGGGACCACCGGGGAGCTGTTTTTT. Translating gives CASSQDRGTTGELFF.

This clone was detected once. J is TRBJ1-2 and V is TRBV7-2; D remains unclear. Germline V lookup: CDR1 SGHTA, CDR2 FQGNSA. This CDR3 is 13 amino acids long. V was trimmed by 0 bases and J by 4 bases, leaving 6 bases between them. The CDR3 spells CASSLAEAYGYTF. CDR3 nucleotides: TGTGCCAGCAGCTTAGCGGAGGCCTATGGCTACACCTTC.

V and J are TRBV10-3 and TRBJ1-2; a possible D gene is TRBD1 (6 bases). Germline CDR1 ENHRY, CDR2 SYGVKD. V was clipped by 0 bases and J by 7 bases, with 12 bases between them. The CDR3 extends over 14 amino acids. The CDR3 sequence: CAISESRQEVGYTF. The CDR3 nucleotides read TGTGCCATCAGTGAGTCCCGACAGGAGGTTGGCTACACCTTC.

The chain uses TRBV27 and TRBJ1-5; 10 bases align to TRBD1. The CDR3 has 13 residues. J gave up 7 bases and V 6 bases, and 3 bases lay outside the gene matches. The germline CDR1 and CDR2 sequences are MNHEY and SMNVEV (reference sequence). This CDR3 reads CASRTGGGQPQHF. CDR3 coding DNA: TGTGCCAGCAGGACAGGGGGCGGGCAGCCCCAGCATTTT.

The chain recombines TRBV18 with TRBJ2-2, with 9 bases that match TRBD2. The V segment lost 3 bases and the J segment 7 bases; nucleotides outside the gene matches: 6. CDR3 length: 15 amino acids. The germline gives CDR1 KGHSH, CDR2 LQKENI. CDR3 bases: TGTGCCAGCTCACCCCTAGCGGGGCATGACGGGGAGCTGTTTTTT. It yields the protein CASSPLAGHDGELFF.

This clone was counted a single time. V usage is TRBV7-3 and J usage is TRBJ2-5; 9 positions match TRBD2. Germline trimming cut 5 bases from V and 3 bases from J; bases unmatched to any gene: 7. Germline CDR1 is SGHTA and CDR2 is FQGTGA. This CDR3 contains 15 residues. This CDR3 reads CASSATSSGKETQYF. The CDR3, as DNA: TGTGCCAGCAGCGCGACATCTAGCGGGAAAGAGACCCAGTACTTC.

Here the CDR3 DNA reads TGTGCCAGCAGCTTGGGAGGGTCGGCTAATGAAAAACTGTTTTTT. As protein: CASSLGGSANEKLFF. This chain uses TRBV5-8 with TRBJ1-4; D gene unclear. The CDR3 length is 15 residues. The germline V gene encodes CDR1 SGHTS and CDR2 YDEGEE. The ends were cut back, 0 bases at V and 3 bases at J, with 9 bases in the middle.